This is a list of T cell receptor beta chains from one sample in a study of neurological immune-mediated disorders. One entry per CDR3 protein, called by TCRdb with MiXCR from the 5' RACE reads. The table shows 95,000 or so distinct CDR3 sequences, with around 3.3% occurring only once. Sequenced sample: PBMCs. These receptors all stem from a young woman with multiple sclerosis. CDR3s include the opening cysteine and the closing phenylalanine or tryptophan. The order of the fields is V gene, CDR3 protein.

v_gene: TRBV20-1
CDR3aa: CSASPHGQGARINYGYTF

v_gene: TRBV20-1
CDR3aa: CSARDPGTESHEQFF

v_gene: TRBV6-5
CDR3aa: CASSSRVNLYEQYF

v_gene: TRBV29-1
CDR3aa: CSVTRFRAEPYEQYF

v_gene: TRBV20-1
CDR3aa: CSANIYGGTDTQYF

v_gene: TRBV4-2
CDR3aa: CASSQDQTGGYEQYF

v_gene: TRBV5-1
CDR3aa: CASRMGDSHNEQFF

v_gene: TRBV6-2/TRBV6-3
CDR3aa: CASSYPRSGTSGAHTQYF

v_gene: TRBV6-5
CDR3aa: CASSPSGRRYNEQFF

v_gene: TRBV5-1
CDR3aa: CASSLIQETQYF

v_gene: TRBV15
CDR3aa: CATSGGRSEAFF

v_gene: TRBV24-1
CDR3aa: CATSAALSEIDEQFF

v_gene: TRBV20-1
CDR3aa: CSADTGTSGVQETQYF

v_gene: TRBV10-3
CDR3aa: CAISESVLADNEQFF

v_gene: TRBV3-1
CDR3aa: CASSQDRETQYF

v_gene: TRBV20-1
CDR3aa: CSARRDRANEQFF

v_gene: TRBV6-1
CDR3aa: CASSVDPLSETQYF

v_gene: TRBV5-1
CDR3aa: CASSFTSGDNNEQFF

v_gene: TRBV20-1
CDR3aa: CSARPLRTGQETQYF

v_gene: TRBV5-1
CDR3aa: CASSWTGGDEKLFF

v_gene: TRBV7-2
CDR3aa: CASSVLTGGWYEQYF

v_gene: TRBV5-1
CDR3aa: CASSLEGALPDTQYF

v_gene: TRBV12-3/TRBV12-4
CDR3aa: CASRQTGRMNTEAFF

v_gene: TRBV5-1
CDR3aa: CASSLEAGGPDTQYF

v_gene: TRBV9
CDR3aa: CASSVDAVGNTYTGELFF

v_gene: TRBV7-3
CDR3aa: CASSQRTSADTQYF

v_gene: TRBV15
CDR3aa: CATSTRTERLGTEAFF

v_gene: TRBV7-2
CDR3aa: CASARRENSPLHF

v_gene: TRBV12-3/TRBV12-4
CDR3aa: CASSHSFTSTDTQYF

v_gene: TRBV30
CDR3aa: CAWSVYRSGSGTDTQYF

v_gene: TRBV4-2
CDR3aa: CASSQVRTGEFYNEQFF

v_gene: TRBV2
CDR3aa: CASSEGTGGSKNIQYF

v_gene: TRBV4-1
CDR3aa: CASSRPGTGDYGYTF

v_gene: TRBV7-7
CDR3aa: CASSPISTGTDTQYF

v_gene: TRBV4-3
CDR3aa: CASSQEWGRHTGELFF

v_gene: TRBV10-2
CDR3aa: CASRDRGGSYEQYF

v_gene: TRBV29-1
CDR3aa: CSVRSGSGANVLTF

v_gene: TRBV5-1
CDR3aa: CASSLEPAVEETQYF

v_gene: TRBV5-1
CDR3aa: CASSLVASGGAETQYF

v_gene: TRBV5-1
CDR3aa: CASSVPGTNTEAFF

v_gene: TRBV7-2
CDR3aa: CASSLEVTRDTGELFF

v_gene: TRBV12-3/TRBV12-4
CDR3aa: CASSSQGGLTEAFF

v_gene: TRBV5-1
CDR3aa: CASSFDRVHNEQFF

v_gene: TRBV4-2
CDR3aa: CASSQRTGDSHNEQFF

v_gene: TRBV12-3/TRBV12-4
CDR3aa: CASSFRGDAGEQFF

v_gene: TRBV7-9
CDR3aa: CASSHGTNNEQFF

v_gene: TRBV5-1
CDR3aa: CASSVIQGYEQYF

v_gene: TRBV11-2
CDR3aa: CASSSALGSSYNEQFF

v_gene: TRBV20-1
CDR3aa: CSARDLRGGTYNEQFF

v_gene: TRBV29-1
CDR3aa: CSVGTSSYEQYF

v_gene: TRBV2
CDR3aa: CASSMDSYQETQYF

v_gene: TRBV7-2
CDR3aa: CASSLARDRGAYEQYF